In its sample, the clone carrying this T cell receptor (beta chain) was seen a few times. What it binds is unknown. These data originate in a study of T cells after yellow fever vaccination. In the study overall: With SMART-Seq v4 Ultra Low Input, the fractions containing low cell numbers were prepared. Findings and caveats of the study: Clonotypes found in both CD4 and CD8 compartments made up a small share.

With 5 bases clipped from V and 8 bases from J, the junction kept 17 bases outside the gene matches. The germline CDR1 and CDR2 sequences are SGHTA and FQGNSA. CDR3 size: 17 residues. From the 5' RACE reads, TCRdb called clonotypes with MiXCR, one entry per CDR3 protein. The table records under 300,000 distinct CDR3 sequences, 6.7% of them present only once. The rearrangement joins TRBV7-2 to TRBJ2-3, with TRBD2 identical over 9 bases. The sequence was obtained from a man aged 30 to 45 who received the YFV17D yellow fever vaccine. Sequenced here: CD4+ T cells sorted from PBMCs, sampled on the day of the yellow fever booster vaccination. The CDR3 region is CASSHQSRAGGAATQYF. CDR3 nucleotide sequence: TGTGCCAGCAGCCATCAGTCGCGCGCGGGAGGGGCTGCTACGCAGTATTTT.